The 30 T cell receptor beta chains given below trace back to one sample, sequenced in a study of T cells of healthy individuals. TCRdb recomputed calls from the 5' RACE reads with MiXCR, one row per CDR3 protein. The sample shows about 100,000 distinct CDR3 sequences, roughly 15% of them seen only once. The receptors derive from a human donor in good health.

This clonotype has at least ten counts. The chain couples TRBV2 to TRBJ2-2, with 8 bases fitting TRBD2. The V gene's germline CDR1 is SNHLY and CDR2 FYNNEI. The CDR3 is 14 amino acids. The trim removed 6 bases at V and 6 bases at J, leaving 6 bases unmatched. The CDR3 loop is CASRFGGVSGELFF. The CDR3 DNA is TGTGCCAGCAGATTCGGGGGGGTTTCCGGGGAGCTGTTTTTT.

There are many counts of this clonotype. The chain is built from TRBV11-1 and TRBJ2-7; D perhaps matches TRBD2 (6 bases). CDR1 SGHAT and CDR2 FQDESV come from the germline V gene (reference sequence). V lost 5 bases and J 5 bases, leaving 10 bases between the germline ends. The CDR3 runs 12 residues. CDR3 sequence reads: CASSPTRHEQYF. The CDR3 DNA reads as TGTGCCAGCAGCCCGACTAGGCACGAGCAGTACTTC.

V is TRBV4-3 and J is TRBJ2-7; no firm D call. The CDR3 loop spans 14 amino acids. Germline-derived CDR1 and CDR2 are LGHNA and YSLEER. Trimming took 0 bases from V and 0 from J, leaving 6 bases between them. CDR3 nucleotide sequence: TGCGCCAGCAGCCAAGAGGGCAGCTCCTACGAGCAGTACTTC. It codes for CASSQEGSSYEQYF.

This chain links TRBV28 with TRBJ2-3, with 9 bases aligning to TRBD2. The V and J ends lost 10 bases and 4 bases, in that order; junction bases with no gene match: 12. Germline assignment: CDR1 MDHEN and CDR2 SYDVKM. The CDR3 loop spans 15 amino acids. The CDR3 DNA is TGTGCCACATCCCCCACTCTAGCGGGGTCAGATACGCAGTATTTT. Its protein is CATSPTLAGSDTQYF.

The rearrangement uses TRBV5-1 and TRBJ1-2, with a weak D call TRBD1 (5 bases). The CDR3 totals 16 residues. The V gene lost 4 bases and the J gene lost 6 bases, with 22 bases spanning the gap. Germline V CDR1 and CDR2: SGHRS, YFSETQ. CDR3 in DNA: TGCGCCAGCAGCCTGACAGCCCATAAGGGATCGGATGGCTACACCTTC. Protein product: CASSLTAHKGSDGYTF.

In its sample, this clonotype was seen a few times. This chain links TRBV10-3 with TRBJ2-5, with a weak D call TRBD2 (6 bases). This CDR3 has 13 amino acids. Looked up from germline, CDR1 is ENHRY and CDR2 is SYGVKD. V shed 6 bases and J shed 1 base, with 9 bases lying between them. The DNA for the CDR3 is TGTGCCATCAGCTCGGGGGTCCAAGAGACCCAGTACTTC. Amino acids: CAISSGVQETQYF.

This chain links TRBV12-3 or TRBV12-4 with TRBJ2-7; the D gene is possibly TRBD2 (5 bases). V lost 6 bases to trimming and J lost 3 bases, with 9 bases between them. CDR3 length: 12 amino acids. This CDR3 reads CASRRTSYEQYF. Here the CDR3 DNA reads TGTGCCAGCAGGAGAACTAGCTACGAGCAGTACTTC.

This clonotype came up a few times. DNA of the CDR3: TGTGCCAGCAGCTTTACTAGGGGGGAGACCCAGTACTTC. Residues: CASSFTRGETQYF. The chain employs TRBV7-3 and TRBJ2-5; a possible D gene is TRBD1 (6 bases). V lost 3 bases and J 5 bases, leaving 10 bases between the germline ends. Germline V lookup: CDR1 SGHTA, CDR2 FQGTGA. CDR3 length: 13 residues.

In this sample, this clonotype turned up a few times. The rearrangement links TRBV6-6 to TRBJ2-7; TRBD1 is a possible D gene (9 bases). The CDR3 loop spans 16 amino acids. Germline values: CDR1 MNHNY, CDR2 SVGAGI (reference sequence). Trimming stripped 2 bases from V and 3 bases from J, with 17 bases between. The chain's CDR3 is CASSYSGGQGYYEQYF. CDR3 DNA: TGTGCCAGCAGTTACAGCGGGGGACAGGGATACTACGAGCAGTACTTC.

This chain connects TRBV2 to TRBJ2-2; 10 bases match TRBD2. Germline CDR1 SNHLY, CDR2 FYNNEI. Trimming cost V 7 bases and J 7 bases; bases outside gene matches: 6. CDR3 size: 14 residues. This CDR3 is CASTAVAGGGELFF. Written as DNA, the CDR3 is TGTGCCAGCACGGCCGTAGCGGGAGGCGGGGAGCTGTTTTTT.

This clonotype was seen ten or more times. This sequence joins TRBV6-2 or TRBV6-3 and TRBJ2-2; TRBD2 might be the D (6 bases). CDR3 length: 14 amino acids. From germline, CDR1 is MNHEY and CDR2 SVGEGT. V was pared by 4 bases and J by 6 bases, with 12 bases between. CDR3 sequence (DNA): TGTGCCAGCAGTTCGAGGGACTTCGCCGGGGAGCTGTTTTTT. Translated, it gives CASSSRDFAGELFF.

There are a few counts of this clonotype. The CDR3 sequence: CASSHRGWTGELFF. CDR3 in DNA: TGTGCCAGCAGCCACAGGGGCTGGACCGGGGAGCTGTTTTTT. The V gene is TRBV3-1, the J gene TRBJ2-2; possibly TRBD1 for D (6 bases). The CDR3 contains 14 residues. CDR1 and CDR2 from the germline V gene are LGHDT and YNNKEL (reference sequence). The V end lost 3 bases, the J end lost 5 bases, and 10 bases lay between the germline ends.

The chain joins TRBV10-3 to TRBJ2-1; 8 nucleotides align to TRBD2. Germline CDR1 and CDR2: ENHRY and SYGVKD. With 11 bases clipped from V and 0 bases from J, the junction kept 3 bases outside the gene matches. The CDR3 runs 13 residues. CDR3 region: CAPGGSSYNEQFF. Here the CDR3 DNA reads TGTGCCCCGGGGGGGAGCTCCTACAATGAGCAGTTCTTC.

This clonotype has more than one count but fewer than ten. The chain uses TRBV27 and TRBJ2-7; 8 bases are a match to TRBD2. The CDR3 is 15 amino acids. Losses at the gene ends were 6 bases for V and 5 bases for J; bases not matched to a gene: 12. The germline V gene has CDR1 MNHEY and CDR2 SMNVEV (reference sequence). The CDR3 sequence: CASRRMFGRDDEQYF. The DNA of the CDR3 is TGTGCCAGCAGACGGATGTTCGGGAGGGACGACGAGCAGTACTTC.

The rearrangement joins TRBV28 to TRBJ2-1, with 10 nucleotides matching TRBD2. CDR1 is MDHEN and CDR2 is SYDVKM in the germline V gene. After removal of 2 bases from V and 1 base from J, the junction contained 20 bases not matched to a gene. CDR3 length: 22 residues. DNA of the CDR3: TGTGCCAGCAGTTTACCTACTAGCGGGGTAGGGAACTCGAGGGGATCCTACAATGAGCAGTTCTTC. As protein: CASSLPTSGVGNSRGSYNEQFF.

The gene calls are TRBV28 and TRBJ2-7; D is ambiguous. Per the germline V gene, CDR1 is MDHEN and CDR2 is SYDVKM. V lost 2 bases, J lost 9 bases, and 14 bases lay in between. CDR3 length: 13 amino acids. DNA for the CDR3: TGTGCCAGCAGTTTACCGACCATTGCCGGGCAGTACTTC. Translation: CASSLPTIAGQYF.

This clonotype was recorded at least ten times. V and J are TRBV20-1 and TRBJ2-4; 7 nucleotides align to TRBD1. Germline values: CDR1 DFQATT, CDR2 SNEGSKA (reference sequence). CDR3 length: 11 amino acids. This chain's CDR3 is CSRDSGNIQYF. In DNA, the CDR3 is TGCAGCCGGGACAGTGGAAACATTCAGTACTTC.

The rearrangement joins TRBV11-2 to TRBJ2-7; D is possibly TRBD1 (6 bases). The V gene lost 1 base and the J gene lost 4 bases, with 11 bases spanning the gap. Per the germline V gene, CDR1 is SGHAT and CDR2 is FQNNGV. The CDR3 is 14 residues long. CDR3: CASSLARTAYEQYF. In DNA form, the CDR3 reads TGTGCCAGCAGCTTAGCCCGGACAGCGTACGAGCAGTACTTC.

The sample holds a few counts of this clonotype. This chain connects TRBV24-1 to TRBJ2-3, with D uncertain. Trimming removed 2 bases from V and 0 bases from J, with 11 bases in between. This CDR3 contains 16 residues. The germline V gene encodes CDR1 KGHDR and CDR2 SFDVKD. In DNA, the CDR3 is TGTGCCACCAGTGATTCCCCGGGCCCTAGCACAGATACGCAGTATTTT. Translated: CATSDSPGPSTDTQYF.

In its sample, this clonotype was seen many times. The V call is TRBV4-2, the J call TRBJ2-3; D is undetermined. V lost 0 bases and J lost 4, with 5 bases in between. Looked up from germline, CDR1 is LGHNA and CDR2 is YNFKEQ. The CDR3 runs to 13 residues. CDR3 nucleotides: TGTGCCAGCAGCCAAGAGACCCCAGATACGCAGTATTTT. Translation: CASSQETPDTQYF.

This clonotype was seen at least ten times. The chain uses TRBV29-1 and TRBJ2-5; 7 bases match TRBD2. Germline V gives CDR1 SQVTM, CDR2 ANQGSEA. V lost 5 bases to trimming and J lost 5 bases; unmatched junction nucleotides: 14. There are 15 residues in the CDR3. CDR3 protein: CSVREVPSGKETQYF. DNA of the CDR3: TGCAGCGTTCGAGAGGTGCCTAGCGGCAAGGAGACCCAGTACTTC. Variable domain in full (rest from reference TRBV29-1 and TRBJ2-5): SAVISQKPSRDICQRGTSLTIQCQVDSQVTMMFWYRQQPGQSLTLIATANQGSEATYESGFVIDKFPISRPNLTFSTLTVSNMSPEDSSIYLCSVREVPSGKETQYFGPGTRLLVL.

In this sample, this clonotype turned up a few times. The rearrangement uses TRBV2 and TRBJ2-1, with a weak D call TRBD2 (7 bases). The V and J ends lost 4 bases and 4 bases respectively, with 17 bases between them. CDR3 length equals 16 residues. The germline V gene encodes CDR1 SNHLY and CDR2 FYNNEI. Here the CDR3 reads CASSATLGGAYNEQFF. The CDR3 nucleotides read TGTGCCAGCAGTGCTACCCTAGGGGGGGCTTACAATGAGCAGTTCTTC.

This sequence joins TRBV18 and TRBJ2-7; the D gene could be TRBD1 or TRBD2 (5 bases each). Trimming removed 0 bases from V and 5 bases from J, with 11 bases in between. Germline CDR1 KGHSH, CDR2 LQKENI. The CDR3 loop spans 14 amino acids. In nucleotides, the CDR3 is TGTGCCAGCTCACCACCGAACGGGGACCACGAGCAGTACTTC. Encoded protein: CASSPPNGDHEQYF.

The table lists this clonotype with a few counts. CDR3 nucleotides: TGTGCCAGCAGTTTATATGGGGCCCAGGTCTCCCTCCACAATGAGCAGTTCTTC. Amino acids: CASSLYGAQVSLHNEQFF. The chain recombines TRBV28 with TRBJ2-1; D is possibly TRBD1 (5 bases). Germline V gene lookup returns CDR1 MDHEN and CDR2 SYDVKM. CDR3 length equals 18 residues. V was cut by 1 base and J by 5 bases, with 21 bases left in between.

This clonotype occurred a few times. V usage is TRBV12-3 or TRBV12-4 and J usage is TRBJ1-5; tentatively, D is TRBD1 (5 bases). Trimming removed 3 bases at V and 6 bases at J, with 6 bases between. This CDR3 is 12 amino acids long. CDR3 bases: TGTGCCAGCAGTTTTGGGGGTCAGCCCCAGCATTTT. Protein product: CASSFGGQPQHF.

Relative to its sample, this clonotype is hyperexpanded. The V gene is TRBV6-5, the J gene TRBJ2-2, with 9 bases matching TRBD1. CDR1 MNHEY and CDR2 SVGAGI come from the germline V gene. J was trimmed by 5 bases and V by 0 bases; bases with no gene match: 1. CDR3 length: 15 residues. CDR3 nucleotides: TGTGCCAGCAGTTACTCGGGACAGGGAACCGGGGAGCTGTTTTTT. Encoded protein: CASSYSGQGTGELFF.

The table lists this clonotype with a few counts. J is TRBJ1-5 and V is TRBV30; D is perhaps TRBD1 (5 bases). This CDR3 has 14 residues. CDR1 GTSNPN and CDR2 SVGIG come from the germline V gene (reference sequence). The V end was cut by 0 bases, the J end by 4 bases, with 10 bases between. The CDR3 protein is CAWSVRAGNQPQHF. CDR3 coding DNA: TGTGCCTGGAGTGTACGGGCAGGGAATCAGCCCCAGCATTTT.

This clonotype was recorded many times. The CDR3 reads CASRIGYTNYGYTF. CDR3 nucleotides: TGTGCCAGCAGGATAGGATATACTAACTATGGCTACACCTTC. The V gene is TRBV28, the J gene TRBJ1-2, with D unclear. Germline assignment: CDR1 MDHEN and CDR2 SYDVKM. CDR3 size: 14 residues. Trimming shortened V by 6 bases and J by 0 bases, and 11 bases separated the two germline ends.

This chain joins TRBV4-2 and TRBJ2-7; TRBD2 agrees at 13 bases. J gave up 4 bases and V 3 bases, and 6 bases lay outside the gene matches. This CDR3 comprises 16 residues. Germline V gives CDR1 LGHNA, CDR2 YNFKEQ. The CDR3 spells CASSHDWTSGSYEQYF. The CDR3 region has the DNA TGTGCCAGCAGCCACGACTGGACTAGCGGGAGTTACGAGCAGTACTTC.

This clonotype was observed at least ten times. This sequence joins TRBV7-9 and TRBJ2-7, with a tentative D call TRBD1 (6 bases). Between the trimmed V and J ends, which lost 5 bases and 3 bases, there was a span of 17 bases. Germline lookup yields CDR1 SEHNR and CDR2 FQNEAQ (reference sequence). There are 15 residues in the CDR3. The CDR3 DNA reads TGTGCCAGCAGCACCTCAGGGGAATACATCTACGAGCAGTACTTC. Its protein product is CASSTSGEYIYEQYF.